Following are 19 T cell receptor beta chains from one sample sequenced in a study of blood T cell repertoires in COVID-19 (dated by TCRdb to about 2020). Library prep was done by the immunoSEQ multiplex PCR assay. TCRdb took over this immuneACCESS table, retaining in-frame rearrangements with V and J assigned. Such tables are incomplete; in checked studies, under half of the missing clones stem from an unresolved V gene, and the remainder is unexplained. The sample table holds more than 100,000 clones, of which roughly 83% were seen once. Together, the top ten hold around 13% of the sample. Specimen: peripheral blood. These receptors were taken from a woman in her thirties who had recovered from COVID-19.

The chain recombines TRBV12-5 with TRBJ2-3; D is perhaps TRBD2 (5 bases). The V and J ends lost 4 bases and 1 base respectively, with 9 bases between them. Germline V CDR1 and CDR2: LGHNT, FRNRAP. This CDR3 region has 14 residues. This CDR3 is CASGSGAGTDTQYF. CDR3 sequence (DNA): TGTGCTAGTGGTTCCGGAGCGGGCACAGATACGCAGTATTTT.

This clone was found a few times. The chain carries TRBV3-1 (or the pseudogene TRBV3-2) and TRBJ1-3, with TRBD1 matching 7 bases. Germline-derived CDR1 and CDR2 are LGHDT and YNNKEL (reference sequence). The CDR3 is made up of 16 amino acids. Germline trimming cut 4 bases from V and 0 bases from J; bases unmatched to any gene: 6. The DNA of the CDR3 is TGTGCCAGCAGCCTAGAGACAGGGTCCTCTGGAAACACCATATATTTT. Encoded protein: CASSLETGSSGNTIYF.

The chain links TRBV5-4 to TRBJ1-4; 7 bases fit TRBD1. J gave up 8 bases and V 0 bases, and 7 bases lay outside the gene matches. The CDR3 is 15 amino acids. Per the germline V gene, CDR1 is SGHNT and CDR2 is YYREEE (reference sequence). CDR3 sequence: CASSLAGQGGEKLFF. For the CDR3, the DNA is TGTGCCAGCAGCTTGGCAGGCCAGGGGGGAGAAAAACTGTTTTTT.

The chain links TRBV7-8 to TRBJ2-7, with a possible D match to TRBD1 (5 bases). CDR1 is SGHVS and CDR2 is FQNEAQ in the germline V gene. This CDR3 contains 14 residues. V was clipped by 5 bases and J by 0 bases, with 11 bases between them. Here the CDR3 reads CASSLPRGSYEQYF. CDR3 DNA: TGTGCCAGCAGCCTCCCTAGGGGCTCCTACGAGCAGTACTTC.

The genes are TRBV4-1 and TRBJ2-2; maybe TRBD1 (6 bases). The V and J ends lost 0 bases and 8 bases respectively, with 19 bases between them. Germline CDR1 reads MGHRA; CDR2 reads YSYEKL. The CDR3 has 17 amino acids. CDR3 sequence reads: CASSQERGQWVDGELFF. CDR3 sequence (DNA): TGCGCCAGCAGCCAAGAAAGAGGACAGTGGGTCGATGGGGAGCTGTTTTTT.

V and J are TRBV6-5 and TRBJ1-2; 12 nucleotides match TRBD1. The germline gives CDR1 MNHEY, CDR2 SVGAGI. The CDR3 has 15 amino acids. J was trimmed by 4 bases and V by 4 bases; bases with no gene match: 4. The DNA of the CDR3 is TGTGCCAGCAGTTCTCCGGGACAGGGGGCCTATGGCTACACCTTC. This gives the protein CASSSPGQGAYGYTF.

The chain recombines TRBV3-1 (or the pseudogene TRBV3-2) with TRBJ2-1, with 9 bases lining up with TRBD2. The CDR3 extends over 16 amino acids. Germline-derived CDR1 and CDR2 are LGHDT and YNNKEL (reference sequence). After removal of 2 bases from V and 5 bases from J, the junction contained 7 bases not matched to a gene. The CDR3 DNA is TGTGCCAGCAGCCAACAAGGGACTAGCTATGACAATGAGCAGTTCTTC. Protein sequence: CASSQQGTSYDNEQFF.

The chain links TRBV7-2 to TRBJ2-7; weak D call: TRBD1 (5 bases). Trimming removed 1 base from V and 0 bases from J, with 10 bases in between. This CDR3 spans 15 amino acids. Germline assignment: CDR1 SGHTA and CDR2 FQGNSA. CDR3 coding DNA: TGTGCCAGCAGCTTAGACAGGTTCTACTCCTACGAGCAGTACTTC. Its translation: CASSLDRFYSYEQYF.

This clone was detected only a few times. The CDR3 DNA follows: TGTGCCAGCAGCTTAGCTCCAGGGGGCACTGAAGCTTTCTTT. Protein: CASSLAPGGTEAFF. The chain employs TRBV7-2 and TRBJ1-1, with 7 nucleotides matching TRBD1. The V gene end was trimmed by 0 bases and the J gene end by 4 bases; junction bases not matched to a gene: 2. The CDR3 spans 14 residues. Germline values: CDR1 SGHTA, CDR2 FQGNSA.

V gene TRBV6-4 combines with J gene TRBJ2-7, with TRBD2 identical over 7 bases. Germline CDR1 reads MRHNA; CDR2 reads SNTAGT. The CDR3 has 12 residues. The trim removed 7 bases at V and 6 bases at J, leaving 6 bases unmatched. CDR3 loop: CASIPLAAEQYF. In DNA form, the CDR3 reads TGTGCCAGCATCCCCCTAGCGGCCGAGCAGTACTTC.

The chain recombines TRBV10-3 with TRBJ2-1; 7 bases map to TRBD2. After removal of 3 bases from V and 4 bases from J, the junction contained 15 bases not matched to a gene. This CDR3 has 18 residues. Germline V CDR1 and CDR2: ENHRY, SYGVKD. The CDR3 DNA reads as TGTGCCATCAGTGAAAACCTGGCTGGGCTAGCGGCTTACAATGAGCAGTTCTTC. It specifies CAISENLAGLAAYNEQFF.

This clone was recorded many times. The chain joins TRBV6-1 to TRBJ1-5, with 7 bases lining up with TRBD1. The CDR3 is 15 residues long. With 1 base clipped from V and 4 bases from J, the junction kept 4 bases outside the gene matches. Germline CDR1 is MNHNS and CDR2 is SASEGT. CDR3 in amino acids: CASSEGVTGNQPQHF. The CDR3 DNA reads TGTGCCAGCAGTGAAGGTGTGACAGGGAATCAGCCCCAGCATTTT.

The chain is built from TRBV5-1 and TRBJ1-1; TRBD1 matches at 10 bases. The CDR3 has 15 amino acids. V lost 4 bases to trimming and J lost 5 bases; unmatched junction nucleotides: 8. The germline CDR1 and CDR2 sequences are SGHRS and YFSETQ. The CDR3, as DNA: TGCGCCAGCAGCCAGACCGGGACAGGGGAGACTGAAGCTTTCTTT. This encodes CASSQTGTGETEAFF.

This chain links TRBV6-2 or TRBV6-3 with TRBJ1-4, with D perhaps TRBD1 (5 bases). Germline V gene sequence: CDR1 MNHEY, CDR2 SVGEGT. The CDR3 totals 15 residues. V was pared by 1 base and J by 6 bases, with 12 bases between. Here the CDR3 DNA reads TGTGCCAGCAGTTACTACAGGTTCCTGGATGAAAAACTGTTTTTT. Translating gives CASSYYRFLDEKLFF.

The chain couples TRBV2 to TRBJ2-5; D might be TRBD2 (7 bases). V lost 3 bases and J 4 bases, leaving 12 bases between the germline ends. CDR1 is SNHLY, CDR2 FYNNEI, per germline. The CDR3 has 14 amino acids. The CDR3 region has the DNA TGTGCCAGCAGTGATAGGGGAGGGGGAGAGACCCAGTACTTC. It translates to CASSDRGGGETQYF.

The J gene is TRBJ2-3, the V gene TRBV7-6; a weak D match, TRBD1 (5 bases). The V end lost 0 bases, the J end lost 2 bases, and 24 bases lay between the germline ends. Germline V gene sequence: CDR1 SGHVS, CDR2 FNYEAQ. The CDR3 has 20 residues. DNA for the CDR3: TGTGCCAGCAGCTTAGCGCTAGAATATAGAGGCCAGGGATCCACAGATACGCAGTATTTT. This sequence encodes CASSLALEYRGQGSTDTQYF.

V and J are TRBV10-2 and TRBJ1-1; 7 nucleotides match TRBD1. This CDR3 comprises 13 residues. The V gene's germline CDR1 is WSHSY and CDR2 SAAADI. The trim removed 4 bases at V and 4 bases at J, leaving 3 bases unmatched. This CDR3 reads CASSGQGGTEAFF. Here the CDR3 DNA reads TGCGCCAGCAGTGGACAGGGTGGCACTGAAGCTTTCTTT.

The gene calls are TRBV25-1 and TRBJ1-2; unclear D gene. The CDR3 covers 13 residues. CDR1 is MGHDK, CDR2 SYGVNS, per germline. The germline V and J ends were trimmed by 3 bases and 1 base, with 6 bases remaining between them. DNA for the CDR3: TGTGCCAGCAGTGATCACATTAACTATGGCTACACCTTC. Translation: CASSDHINYGYTF.

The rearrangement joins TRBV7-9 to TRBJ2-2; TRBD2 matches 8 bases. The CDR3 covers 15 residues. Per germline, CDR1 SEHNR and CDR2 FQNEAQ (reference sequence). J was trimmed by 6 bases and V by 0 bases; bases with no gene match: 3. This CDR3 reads CASSLATSEPGELFF. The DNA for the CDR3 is TGTGCCAGCAGCTTAGCGACTAGCGAGCCCGGGGAGCTGTTTTTT.